This T cell receptor (beta chain) was recovered during a study of T cell repertoires in cytomegalovirus infection. TCRdb processed the reads anew with MiXCR; each CDR3 protein has one entry. The data hold 630,000 or so distinct CDR3 sequences, with more than 20% observed a single time. With regard to this clonotype: At one end, the junction sequence differs from germline, possibly due to a read error.

Germline CDR1 is MDHEN and CDR2 is SYDVKM. This CDR3 region has 14 residues. The TCR comes from a human donor in good health (CMV status not recorded). Some clones in this sample may be carry-over from other donors' samples. Sample: CD8+ T cells from PBMCs. This sequence joins TRBV28 and TRBJ1-5; the D gene is possibly TRBD1 (5 bases). The CDR3 loop is CASSFPGTNQSQHF. For the CDR3, the DNA is TGTGCCAGCAGTTTTCCCGGGACCAATCAGTCCCAGCATTTT. The full variable domain, rest sourced from reference TRBV28 and TRBJ1-5, is DVKVTQSSRYLVKRTGEKVFLECVQDMDHENMFWYRQDPGLGLRLIYFSYDVKMKEKGDIPEGYSVSREKKERFSLILESASTNQTSMYLCASSFPGTNQSQHFGDGTRLSIL.